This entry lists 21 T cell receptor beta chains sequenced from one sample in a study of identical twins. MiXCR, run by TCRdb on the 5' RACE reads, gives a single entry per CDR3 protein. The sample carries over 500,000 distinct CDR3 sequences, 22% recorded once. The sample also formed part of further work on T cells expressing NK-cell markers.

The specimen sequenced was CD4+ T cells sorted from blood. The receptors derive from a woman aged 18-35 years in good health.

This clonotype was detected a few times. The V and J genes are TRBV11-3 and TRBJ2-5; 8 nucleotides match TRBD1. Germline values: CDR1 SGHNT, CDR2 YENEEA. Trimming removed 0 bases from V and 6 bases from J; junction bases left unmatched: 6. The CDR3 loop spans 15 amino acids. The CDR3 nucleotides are TGTGCCAGCAGCTTAGATGGGACAGGCGGGAAGACCCAGTACTTC. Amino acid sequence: CASSLDGTGGKTQYF.

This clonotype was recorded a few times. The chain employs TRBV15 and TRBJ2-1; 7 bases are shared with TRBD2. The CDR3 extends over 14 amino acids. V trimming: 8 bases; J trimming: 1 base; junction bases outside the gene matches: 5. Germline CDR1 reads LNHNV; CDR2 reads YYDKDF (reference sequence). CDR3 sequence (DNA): TGTGCCACCGCAACTAGCGCTTCCTACAATGAGCAGTTCTTC. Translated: CATATSASYNEQFF.

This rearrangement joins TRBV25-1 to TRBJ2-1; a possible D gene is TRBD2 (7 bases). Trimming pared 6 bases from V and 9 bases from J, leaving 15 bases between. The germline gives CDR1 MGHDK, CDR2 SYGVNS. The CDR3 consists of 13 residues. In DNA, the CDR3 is TGTGCCAGCAGCTTAAGGGGAGGGGGTGAGCAGTTCTTC. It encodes CASSLRGGGEQFF.

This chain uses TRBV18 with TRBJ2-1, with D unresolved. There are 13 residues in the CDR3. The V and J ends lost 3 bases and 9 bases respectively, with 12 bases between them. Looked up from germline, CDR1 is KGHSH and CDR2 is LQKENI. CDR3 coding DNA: TGTGCCAGCTCACCGAATTTGGGTGGTGAGCAGTTCTTC. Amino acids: CASSPNLGGEQFF.

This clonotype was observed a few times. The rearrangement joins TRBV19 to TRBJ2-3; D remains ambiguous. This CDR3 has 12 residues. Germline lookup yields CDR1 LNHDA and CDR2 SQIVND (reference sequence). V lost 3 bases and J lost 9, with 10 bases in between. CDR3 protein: CASSIVVGTQYF. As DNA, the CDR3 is TGTGCCAGTAGTATTGTTGTAGGGACGCAGTATTTT.

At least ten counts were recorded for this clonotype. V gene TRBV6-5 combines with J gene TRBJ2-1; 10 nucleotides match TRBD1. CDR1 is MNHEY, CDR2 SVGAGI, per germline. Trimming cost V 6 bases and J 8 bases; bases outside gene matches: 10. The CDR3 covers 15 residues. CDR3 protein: CASSLTGTGVDEQFF. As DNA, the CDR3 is TGTGCCAGCAGCTTAACCGGGACAGGGGTCGATGAGCAGTTCTTC.

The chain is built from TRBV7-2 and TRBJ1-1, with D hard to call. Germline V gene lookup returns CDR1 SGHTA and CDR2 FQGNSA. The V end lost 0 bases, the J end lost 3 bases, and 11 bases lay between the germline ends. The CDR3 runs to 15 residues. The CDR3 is CASSLAGPQDTEAFF. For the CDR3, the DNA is TGTGCCAGCAGCTTAGCAGGGCCACAAGACACTGAAGCTTTCTTT.

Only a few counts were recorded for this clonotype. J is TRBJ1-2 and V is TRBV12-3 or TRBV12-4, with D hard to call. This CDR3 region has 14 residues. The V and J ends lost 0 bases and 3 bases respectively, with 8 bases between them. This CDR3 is CASSLAEWDYGYTF. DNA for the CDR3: TGTGCCAGCAGTTTAGCGGAATGGGACTATGGCTACACCTTC.

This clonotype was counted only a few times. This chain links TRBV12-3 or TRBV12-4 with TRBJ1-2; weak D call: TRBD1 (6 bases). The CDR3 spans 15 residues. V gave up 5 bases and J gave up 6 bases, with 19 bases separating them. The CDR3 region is CASSTLAGVKNGYTF. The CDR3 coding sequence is TGTGCCAGCAGTACTCTTGCAGGGGTAAAGAATGGCTACACCTTC.

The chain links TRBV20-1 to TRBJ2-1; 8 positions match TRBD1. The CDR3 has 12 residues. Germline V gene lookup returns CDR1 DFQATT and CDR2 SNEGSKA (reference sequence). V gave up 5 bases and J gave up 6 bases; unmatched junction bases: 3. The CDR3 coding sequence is TGCAGTGCTCGGACAGGGTTCAATGAGCAGTTCTTC. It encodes CSARTGFNEQFF.

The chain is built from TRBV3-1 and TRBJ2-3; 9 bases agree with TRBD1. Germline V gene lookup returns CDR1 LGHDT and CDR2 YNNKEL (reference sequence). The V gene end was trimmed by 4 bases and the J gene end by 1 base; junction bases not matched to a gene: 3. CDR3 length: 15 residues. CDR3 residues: CASSRRQGGTDTQYF. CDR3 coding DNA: TGTGCCAGCAGCCGTAGACAGGGGGGCACAGATACGCAGTATTTT.

DNA of the CDR3: TGTGCCAGCAGTTACTCTAGGACTAGCGATTACGAGCAGTACTTC. Translation: CASSYSRTSDYEQYF. V is TRBV6-5 and J is TRBJ2-7; 9 bases agree with TRBD2. Germline V gene sequence: CDR1 MNHEY, CDR2 SVGAGI. The CDR3 loop spans 15 amino acids. The V segment lost 0 bases and the J segment 4 bases; nucleotides outside the gene matches: 4.

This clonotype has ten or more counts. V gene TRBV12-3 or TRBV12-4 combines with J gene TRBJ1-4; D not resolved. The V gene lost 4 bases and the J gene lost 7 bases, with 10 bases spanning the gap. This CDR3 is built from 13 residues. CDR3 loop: CASSWRGGEKLFF. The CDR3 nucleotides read TGTGCCAGCAGTTGGCGTGGCGGTGAAAAACTGTTTTTT.

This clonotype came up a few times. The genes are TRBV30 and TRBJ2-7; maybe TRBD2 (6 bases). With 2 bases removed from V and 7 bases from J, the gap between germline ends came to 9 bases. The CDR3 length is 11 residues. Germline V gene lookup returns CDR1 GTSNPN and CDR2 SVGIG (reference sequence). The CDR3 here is CAWSTSGEQYF. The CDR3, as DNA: TGTGCCTGGAGTACGAGCGGGGAGCAGTACTTC.

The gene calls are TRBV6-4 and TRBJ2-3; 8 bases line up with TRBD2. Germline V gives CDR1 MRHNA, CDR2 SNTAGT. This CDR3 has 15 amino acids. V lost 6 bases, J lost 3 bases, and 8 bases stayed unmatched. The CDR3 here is CASSAGTRETDTQYF. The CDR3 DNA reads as TGTGCCAGCAGCGCCGGGACTAGGGAAACAGATACGCAGTATTTT.

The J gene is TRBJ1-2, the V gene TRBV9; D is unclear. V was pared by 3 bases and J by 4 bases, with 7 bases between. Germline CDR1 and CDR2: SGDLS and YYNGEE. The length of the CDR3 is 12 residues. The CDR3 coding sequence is TGTGCCAGCAGCGCAGAGGCCTATGGCTACACCTTC. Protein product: CASSAEAYGYTF.

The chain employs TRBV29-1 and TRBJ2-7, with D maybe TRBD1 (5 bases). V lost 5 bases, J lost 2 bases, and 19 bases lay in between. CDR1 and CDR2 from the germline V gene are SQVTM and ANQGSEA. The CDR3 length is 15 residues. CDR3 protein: CSVPQAEITAYEQYF. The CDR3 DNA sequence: TGCAGCGTTCCACAGGCCGAGATAACAGCCTACGAGCAGTACTTC.

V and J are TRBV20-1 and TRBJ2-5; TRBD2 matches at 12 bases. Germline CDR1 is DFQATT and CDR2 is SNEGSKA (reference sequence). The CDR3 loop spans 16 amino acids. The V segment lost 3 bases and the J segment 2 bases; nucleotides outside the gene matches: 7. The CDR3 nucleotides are TGCAGTGCTAGCCGCCTAGCGGGGGGGGTACAAGAGACCCAGTACTTC. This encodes CSASRLAGGVQETQYF.

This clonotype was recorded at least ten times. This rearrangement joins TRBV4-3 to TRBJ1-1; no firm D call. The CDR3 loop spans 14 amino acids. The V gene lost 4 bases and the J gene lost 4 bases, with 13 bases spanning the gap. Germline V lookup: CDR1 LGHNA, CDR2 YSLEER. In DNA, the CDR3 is TGCGCCAGCAGCCCCTCGTTGAGTGCCACTGAAGCTTTCTTT. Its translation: CASSPSLSATEAFF.

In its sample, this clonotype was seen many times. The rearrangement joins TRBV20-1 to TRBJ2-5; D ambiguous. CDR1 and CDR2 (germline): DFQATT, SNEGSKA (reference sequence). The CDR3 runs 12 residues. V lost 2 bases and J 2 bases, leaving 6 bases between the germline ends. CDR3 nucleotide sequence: TGCAGTGCTAGACGGATGCAAGAGACCCAGTACTTC. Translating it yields CSARRMQETQYF.

CDR3 sequence (DNA): TGTGCCAGCAGTGTCCGGGACAGTGGGGGCGGGCAGTACTTC. Its translation is CASSVRDSGGGQYF. V is TRBV2 and J is TRBJ2-7; TRBD1 aligns across 7 bases. The J segment lost 9 bases and the V segment lost 4 bases, leaving 12 bases of the junction unmatched. Germline V gene data show CDR1 as SNHLY and CDR2 as FYNNEI. This CDR3 has 14 residues.